Listed below are T cell receptor beta chains from one sample, sequenced in a study of patients and donors after allogeneic stem cell transplantation. TCRdb re-called the RT-PCR reads with MiXCR, one entry per CDR3 protein. The table lists some 880,000 distinct CDR3 sequences, about a sixth of them singletons. Sequenced material: blood, either unsorted or a sorted T cell fraction (not recorded which). These receptors all stem from a human donor who was either an allogeneic HSCT recipient or a stem cell or donor lymphocyte infusion donor (not recorded which). It is not recorded whose cells these are; they may come from a transplant donor. CDR3s include the opening cysteine and the closing phenylalanine or tryptophan. D genes are given only for firm matches. A row's size may be missing; if present it is once, few, many or a size class.

v_gene	abundance	d_gene	j_gene	CDR3aa	CDR3nt
TRBV9	.	.	TRBJ1-5	CASSVDRGGWGEPQHF	TGTGCCAGCAGCGTGGATAGGGGAGGGTGGGGGGAGCCCCAGCATTTT
TRBV18	.	.	TRBJ1-2	CASSPVSRREYGYTF	TGTGCCAGCTCACCTGTCTCGCGGAGGGAATATGGCTACACCTTC
TRBV24-1	.	.	TRBJ2-1	CATSDPLIRIINEQFF	TGTGCCACCAGTGATCCCTTAATCCGGATTATAAATGAGCAGTTCTTC
TRBV7-6	.	.	TRBJ2-6	CASSAGILAGGANVLTF	TGTGCCAGCAGCGCGGGGATCCTAGCTGGTGGGGCCAACGTCCTGACTTTC
TRBV6-5	.	.	TRBJ1-2	CASSYPPRRGIGYGYTF	TGTGCCAGCAGTTACCCCCCTCGAAGGGGGATTGGGTATGGCTACACCTTC
TRBV27	few	.	TRBJ2-1	CASRTHSYNEQFF	TGTGCCAGCAGAACCCACTCCTACAATGAGCAGTTCTTC
TRBV3-1	.	TRBD1	TRBJ1-4	CASSQLPDRTGEKLFF	TGTGCCAGCAGCCAACTACCGGACAGGACGGGTGAAAAACTGTTTTTT
TRBV9	.	.	TRBJ2-7	CASSVALKTYEQYF	TGTGCCAGCAGCGTAGCACTGAAAACCTACGAGCAGTACTTC
TRBV6-2/TRBV6-3	.	.	TRBJ1-2	CASSYGTLTSYGYTF	TGTGCCAGCAGTTACGGGACGCTGACTTCCTATGGCTACACCTTC
TRBV20-1	.	TRBD2	TRBJ2-1	CSAITTGTRRLYNEQFF	TGCAGTGCTATAACAACCGGGACTAGAAGGCTCTACAATGAGCAGTTCTTC
TRBV12-3/TRBV12-4	few	TRBD2	TRBJ2-7	CASVGGRAGREQYF	TGTGCCAGCGTTGGCGGGAGGGCCGGGAGGGAGCAGTACTTC
TRBV6-1	.	.	TRBJ1-1	CASSENFVNTEAFF	TGTGCCAGCAGTGAAAACTTCGTGAACACTGAAGCTTTCTTT
TRBV12-3/TRBV12-4	few	.	TRBJ2-7	CASSLDSGLYEQYF	TGTGCCAGCAGTTTAGACAGTGGGCTCTACGAGCAGTACTTC
TRBV5-1	many	TRBD1	TRBJ1-4	CASSSGQPNEKLFF	TGCGCCAGCAGCTCGGGACAGCCTAATGAAAAACTGTTTTTT
TRBV5-1	.	.	TRBJ1-2	CASSLEVFSYGYTF	TGCGCCAGCAGCTTGGAGGTCTTTTCCTATGGCTACACCTTC
TRBV5-1	.	.	TRBJ1-1	CASSLVVGGFTEAFF	TGCGCCAGCAGCTTGGTGGTGGGGGGGTTCACTGAAGCTTTCTTT
TRBV15	few	TRBD1	TRBJ2-4	CATSRVTGPAKNIQYF	TGTGCCACCAGCAGAGTGACAGGGCCAGCCAAAAACATTCAGTACTTC
TRBV11-2	.	TRBD1	TRBJ1-1	CASSLLGTGMTEAFF	TGTGCCAGCAGTCTTCTCGGGACAGGGATGACTGAAGCTTTCTTT
TRBV5-1	.	TRBD1	TRBJ2-3	CASSPTGTGLGDTQYF	TGCGCCAGCAGCCCTACCGGGACAGGGCTAGGGGATACGCAGTATTTT
TRBV7-9	.	.	TRBJ1-3	CASSLVVGRGNTIYF	TGTGCCAGCAGCTTAGTTGTGGGCCGAGGAAACACCATATATTTT
TRBV7-2	few	.	TRBJ1-6	CASSLGSATYGDSPLHF	TGTGCCAGCAGCTTAGGGTCTGCTACTTATGGCGATTCACCCCTCCACTTT
TRBV7-2	few	.	TRBJ1-4	CASSLARTLTNEKLFF	TGTGCCAGCAGCTTAGCCCGGACACTAACTAATGAAAAACTGTTTTTT
TRBV6-2/TRBV6-3	.	TRBD1	TRBJ2-7	CASSWVLDGTGARYEQYF	TGTGCCAGCAGCTGGGTCCTGGATGGGACAGGGGCTCGCTACGAGCAGTACTTC
TRBV5-1	.	.	TRBJ1-1	CASSLGGRGSTNTEAFF	TGCGCCAGCAGCTTGGGGGGCAGGGGATCCACGAACACTGAAGCTTTCTTT
TRBV25-1	few	TRBD1	TRBJ2-7	CASSLVGQGFHEQYF	TGTGCCAGCAGCCTCGTTGGACAGGGTTTCCACGAGCAGTACTTC
TRBV12-3/TRBV12-4	few	TRBD2	TRBJ2-1	CASTNLGLAGVEQFF	TGTGCCAGCACAAACCTTGGACTAGCGGGAGTGGAGCAGTTCTTC
TRBV29-1	many	.	TRBJ2-7	CSAYRDFYSYEQYF	TGCAGCGCGTACCGGGATTTCTACTCCTACGAGCAGTACTTC
TRBV6-4	.	.	TRBJ1-1	CASSDTAYGQPSF	TGTGCCAGCAGTGACACAGCATACGGACAGCCGAGCTTT
TRBV6-1	.	.	TRBJ1-1	CASTVTPLNTEAFF	TGTGCCAGCACCGTGACACCATTGAACACTGAAGCTTTCTTT
TRBV9	many	.	TRBJ2-2	CASSVGRGYAGELFF	TGTGCCAGCAGCGTAGGAAGGGGGTACGCCGGGGAGCTGTTTTTT
TRBV3-1	.	TRBD2	TRBJ2-7	CASSQGRASGPYEQYF	TGTGCCAGCAGCCAAGGTAGGGCTAGCGGACCCTACGAGCAGTACTTC
TRBV24-1	.	TRBD1	TRBJ2-1	CATSDLDRGHNEQFF	TGTGCCACCAGTGATTTAGACAGGGGCCACAATGAGCAGTTCTTC